The present entry profiles one TCR beta chain with its context. Its antigen is unknown. The entry originates in a study of graft-versus-host responses after intestinal transplantation. The CDR3 has 13 amino acids. Germline V lookup: CDR1 MNHNS, CDR2 SASEGT. The V and J ends lost 6 bases and 2 bases respectively, with 11 bases between them. Study-wide findings and caveats: Detected in recipient marrow were GvH clones, some of which were first observed in ileum or blood.

Only in-frame clones appear in the TCRdb table, and some are missing; sequencing was by immunoSEQ multiplex PCR. The table includes roughly 64,000 clones, 90% to 95% detected once. This chain connects TRBV6-1 to TRBJ2-7, with D tentatively TRBD2 (6 bases). The source was unstimulated CD8+ T cells sorted from spleen or lymph node cells, collected before transplant. The TCR was taken from a human donor who was the organ donor for an intestinal transplant. In DNA, the CDR3 is TGTGCCAGCAGCCTTAGCGGAGCCTACGAGCAGTACTTC. Translating gives CASSLSGAYEQYF.